This note documents a single T cell receptor (beta chain) sequence. The sample comes from a study of memory CD8 T cells in hepatitis C reinfection. Background on the study: After reinfection, a couple of primary-infection resolvers became chronically infected. Reinfection meant HCV RNA positivity after two negatives ≥60 days apart. Peak reinfection sampling occurred 3 to 8 weeks after detected reinfection.

Trimming cost V 3 bases and J 4 bases, with 10 bases left between them. There are 14 residues in the CDR3. Germline V CDR1 and CDR2: MNHNS, SASEGT. This table comes from immunoSEQ multiplex PCR, and its TCRdb copy is limited to in-frame clones, with some not included. Of about 45,000 clones listed, approximately 88% are singletons. The time point: peak reinfection, 3 to 8 weeks after reinfection detection. No in vitro expansion preceded TCR sequencing of the sorted cells. Total naive CD8 T cells were sorted as viable CD3+ CD8+ CD45RO- cells from a couple of donors. The chain joins TRBV6-1 to TRBJ2-1; perhaps TRBD1 as D (6 bases). The sample consisted of naive CD8+ T cells sorted from blood. This receptor was obtained from a man between 18 and 35 years old with hepatitis C virus infection. CDR3 DNA: TGTGCCAGCAGTGATCTGGACAGATACAATGAGCAGTTCTTC. This codes for CASSDLDRYNEQFF.